One sample yielded the 19 T cell receptor beta chains listed below, sequenced in a study of technical replicates of blood from a handful of donors. Sequencing was performed with immunoSEQ multiplex PCR; in TCRdb, only in-frame clones are kept and a portion is missing. Among some 83,000 clones listed, roughly 93% were seen once. The specimen sequenced was T cells isolated from PBMCs. The receptors originated from a human donor in good health.

The CDR3 spells CASSLRRESPGYEQYF. The CDR3 DNA reads as TGTGCCAGCAGCTTACGGCGGGAGAGCCCCGGTTACGAGCAGTACTTC. The gene calls are TRBV13 and TRBJ2-7; 7 bases agree with TRBD2. This CDR3 contains 16 residues. Trimming took 2 bases from V and 4 from J; bases not matched to a gene: 11. Per germline, CDR1 PRHDT and CDR2 FYEKMQ (reference sequence).

The gene calls are TRBV28 and TRBJ2-7, with 7 bases fitting TRBD1. The V segment lost 3 bases and the J segment 1 base; nucleotides outside the gene matches: 3. Per the germline V gene, CDR1 is MDHEN and CDR2 is SYDVKM. The CDR3 spans 14 residues. CDR3 DNA: TGTGCCAGCAGTTTGGCGACAGGGTCCTACGAGCAGTACTTC. The encoded protein is CASSLATGSYEQYF.

For the CDR3, the DNA is TGTGCCAGCAAAGCGGGAGAGGAGAATGAGCAGTTCTTC. The encoded protein is CASKAGEENEQFF. This rearrangement joins TRBV25-1 to TRBJ2-1; 8 bases fit TRBD2. CDR3 length equals 13 residues. The V and J ends lost 7 bases and 7 bases, in that order; junction bases with no gene match: 6. The germline gives CDR1 MGHDK, CDR2 SYGVNS.

V usage is TRBV9 and J usage is TRBJ2-1; D is uncertain. The CDR3 totals 11 residues. The germline CDR1 and CDR2 sequences are SGDLS and YYNGEE. The germline V and J ends were trimmed by 5 bases and 10 bases, with 10 bases remaining between them. CDR3 amino acids: CASSVSTEQFF. CDR3 DNA: TGTGCCAGCAGTGTCTCGACAGAGCAGTTCTTC.

The genes are TRBV7-9 and TRBJ2-7; tentatively, D is TRBD2 (7 bases). Looked up from germline, CDR1 is SEHNR and CDR2 is FQNEAQ (reference sequence). This CDR3 comprises 12 residues. The V and J ends lost 5 bases and 7 bases respectively, with 12 bases between them. CDR3 sequence: CASSRGAWEQYF. DNA for the CDR3: TGTGCCAGCAGCCGGGGGGCATGGGAGCAGTACTTC.

This chain joins TRBV5-4 and TRBJ1-3; TRBD1 agrees at 10 bases. The germline CDR1 and CDR2 sequences are SGHNT and YYREEE (reference sequence). Trimming removed 6 bases from V and 0 bases from J; junction bases left unmatched: 6. This CDR3 region has 16 residues. The CDR3 nucleotides are TGTGCCAGCACCGTCGGACAGGGGGTCTCTGGAAACACCATATATTTT. It encodes CASTVGQGVSGNTIYF.

The chain has TRBV5-1 and TRBJ1-2, with D unresolved. The CDR3 covers 13 residues. V lost 0 bases to trimming and J lost 9 bases, with 12 bases between them. Germline loops: CDR1 SGHRS, CDR2 YFSETQ. CDR3 region: CASSLAGSMSYTF. The CDR3 nucleotides are TGCGCCAGCAGCTTGGCTGGGAGTATGAGCTACACCTTC.

The V gene is TRBV11-3, the J gene TRBJ2-4, with D possibly TRBD1 on 7 matching bases. The CDR3 covers 14 residues. In germline, CDR1 is SGHNT, CDR2 YENEEA. Trimming stripped 5 bases from V and 8 bases from J, with 16 bases between. The CDR3 nucleotides are TGTGCCAGCAGCAGCGGGTCAGGGGGACACATTCAGTACTTC. It is translated as CASSSGSGGHIQYF.

The chain has TRBV6-5 and TRBJ1-4, with D possibly TRBD1 on 6 matching bases. The CDR3 totals 15 residues. Germline values: CDR1 MNHEY, CDR2 SVGAGI. V gave up 5 bases and J gave up 0 bases, with 10 bases separating them. This CDR3 is CASSRTATTNEKLFF. In nucleotides, the CDR3 is TGTGCCAGCAGTCGGACAGCTACAACTAATGAAAAACTGTTTTTT.

The V and J genes are TRBV28 and TRBJ2-6, with D uncertain. The V end was cut by 6 bases, the J end by 9 bases, with 12 bases between. The CDR3 runs 13 residues. CDR1 is MDHEN and CDR2 is SYDVKM in the germline V gene. CDR3 DNA sequence: TGTGCCAGCAGCCCCGGGTTTTTCAACGTCCTGACTTTC. It translates to CASSPGFFNVLTF.

The V gene is TRBV29-1, the J gene TRBJ1-4; weak D call: TRBD1 (6 bases). CDR1 SQVTM and CDR2 ANQGSEA come from the germline V gene. This CDR3 comprises 15 residues. The CDR3 nucleotides are TGCAGTTCAGGGGTCCTGATCTCAACTAATGAAAAACTGTTTTTT. It codes for CSSGVLISTNEKLFF. Full variable domain (rest looked up from reference TRBV29-1 and TRBJ1-4): SAVISQKPSRDICQRGTSLTIQCQVDSQVTMMFWYRQQPGQSLTLIATANQGSEATYESGFVIDKFPISRPNLTFSTLTVSNMSPEDSSIYLCSSGVLISTNEKLFFGSGTQLSVL.

The chain carries TRBV6-1 and TRBJ1-1; TRBD1 matches at 7 bases. The CDR3 runs to 15 residues. Germline CDR1 MNHNS, CDR2 SASEGT. With V trimmed by 1 base and J by 3 bases, 5 bases remained unmatched. The CDR3 sequence: CASSEEGRGYTEAFF. The DNA of the CDR3 is TGTGCCAGCAGTGAAGAGGGCAGGGGGTACACTGAAGCTTTCTTT.

The genes are TRBV7-9 and TRBJ2-6, with D unclear. The CDR3 has 15 residues. Trimming left V 5 bases short and J 0 bases short, with 8 bases between. Germline CDR1 is SEHNR and CDR2 is FQNEAQ (reference sequence). CDR3 nucleotide sequence: TGTGCCAGCAGCCTAGACATCTCTGGGGCCAACGTCCTGACTTTC. It yields the protein CASSLDISGANVLTF. Drawing the rest from reference TRBV7-9 and TRBJ2-6, the complete variable domain is DTGVSQNPRHKITKRGQNVTFRCDPISEHNRLYWYRQTLGQGPEFLTYFQNEAQLEKSRLLSDRFSAERPKGSFSTLEIQRTEQGDSAMYLCASSLDISGANVLTFGAGSRLTVL.

V usage is TRBV6-1 and J usage is TRBJ2-6; D gene ambiguous. V was clipped by 2 bases and J by 1 base, with 12 bases between them. Germline CDR1 reads MNHNS; CDR2 reads SASEGT. The CDR3 has 17 amino acids. The CDR3 region has the DNA TGTGCCAGCAGTGAATTGGCGGCGATATCTGGGGCCAACGTCCTGACTTTC. Translating it yields CASSELAAISGANVLTF.

The chain is built from TRBV4-1 and TRBJ1-1; weak D call: TRBD1 (6 bases). Trimming shortened V by 5 bases and J by 4 bases, and 11 bases separated the two germline ends. The CDR3 consists of 13 residues. CDR1 and CDR2 (germline): MGHRA, YSYEKL. CDR3 bases: TGCGCCAGCAGCGCTCAACAGGGCACTGAAGCTTTCTTT. This codes for CASSAQQGTEAFF.

The chain recombines TRBV6-5 with TRBJ1-1; D is perhaps TRBD1 (6 bases). This CDR3 region has 11 residues. V was pared by 6 bases and J by 5 bases, with 7 bases between. CDR1 and CDR2 (germline): MNHEY, SVGAGI. The CDR3 region is CASSRGTEAFF. DNA of the CDR3: TGTGCCAGCAGCAGGGGTACTGAAGCTTTCTTT.

The chain employs TRBV5-6 and TRBJ2-7; TRBD1 might be the D (5 bases). Looked up from germline, CDR1 is SGHDT and CDR2 is YYEEEE. V lost 0 bases to trimming and J lost 3 bases, with 10 bases between them. The CDR3 is 14 residues long. For the CDR3, the DNA is TGTGCCAGCAGCTTGGTCGGAACAGGCTACGAGCAGTACTTC. As protein: CASSLVGTGYEQYF.

This chain links TRBV4-2 with TRBJ2-3; 9 nucleotides align to TRBD2. V was pared by 2 bases and J by 4 bases, with 13 bases of the junction left unmatched. The CDR3 totals 18 residues. The germline gives CDR1 LGHNA, CDR2 YNFKEQ. The CDR3 DNA is TGTGCCAGCAGCCAACGGGGACTAGCTGGGGTGGGGGCAGATACGCAGTATTTT. Translation gives CASSQRGLAGVGADTQYF.

This chain joins TRBV9 and TRBJ2-7; unclear D gene. In germline, CDR1 is SGDLS, CDR2 YYNGEE. Trimming took 3 bases from V and 7 from J, leaving 17 bases between them. The length of the CDR3 is 14 residues. CDR3 in amino acids: CASSGTEWALEQYF. In DNA form, the CDR3 reads TGTGCCAGCAGCGGCACCGAATGGGCACTTGAGCAGTACTTC.